This entry is about one T cell receptor beta chain. The target antigen is unknown. This sample includes further DNA sequences coding for the same CDR3. CDR1 is SEHNR, CDR2 FQNEAQ, per germline (reference sequence). This CDR3 is built from 10 residues. Trimming shortened V by 6 bases and J by 5 bases, and 4 bases separated the two germline ends. The assay was immunoSEQ multiplex PCR, and TCRdb's table has in-frame clones only and misses some. The repertoire holds a few hundred thousand clones, with roughly 85% as singletons. Described treatment: about 20 received Ad26.COV2.S at low or high dose, single or two shots; several received placebo; per-sample allocation not given. On day 63 after the first injection, vaccine and placebo recipients gave samples. Vaccination used an Ad26 vector expressing Wuhan-strain SARS-CoV-2 spike. These data originate in a study of Ad26.COV2.S vaccination and SARS-CoV-2 variants. For the study at large: Intramuscularly, Ad26.COV2.S was given either once or twice, 56 days apart.

Study conclusions and caveats: For non-spike TCRs, breadth in vaccine recipients resembled that in placebo recipients.

The clonotype originates from a person between 18 and 60 years old who received the Ad26.COV2.S COVID-19 vaccine or a placebo. The sample here was peripheral blood, taken in a trial of Ad26.COV2.S vaccine versus placebo. This chain joins TRBV7-9 and TRBJ2-5; unclear D gene. In DNA form, the CDR3 reads TGTGCCAGCAGAGGGGAGACCCAGTACTTC. Translated: CASRGETQYF.